The 12 T cell receptor beta chains below were found in one sample sequenced in a study of cytomegalovirus exposure and HLA in healthy donors. This PCR relied on a set of 60 Vbeta primers and 13 Jbeta primers. Assay: immunoSEQ multiplex PCR; the TCRdb copy retains only in-frame clones and omits some. The table lists approximately 170,000 clones, approximately 88% of them singletons, with 0.95% to 1.5% in the top ten. Material: PBMCs. Receptor source: a boy aged 2 to 9 in good health and CMV-seronegative.

In its sample, this clone was seen once. The gene calls are TRBV6-5 and TRBJ1-1; D gene ambiguous. The CDR3 loop spans 14 amino acids. Germline-derived CDR1 and CDR2 are MNHEY and SVGAGI. Trimming cost V 7 bases and J 6 bases, with 18 bases left between them. CDR3 sequence (DNA): TGTGCCAGCATTCGACGAGGAGGTAGCGCTGAAGCTTTCTTT. Its protein product is CASIRRGGSAEAFF.

This clone was seen more than once but under ten times. The V and J genes are TRBV6-1 and TRBJ1-5, with a tentative D call TRBD1 (5 bases). CDR1 is MNHNS, CDR2 SASEGT, per germline. The CDR3 loop spans 15 amino acids. Trimming cost V 6 bases and J 4 bases, with 16 bases left between them. The CDR3 protein is CASREQEVRNQPQHF. For the CDR3, the DNA is TGTGCCAGCAGGGAACAGGAGGTCCGGAATCAGCCCCAGCATTTT.

The chain recombines TRBV29-1 with TRBJ1-1; 7 nucleotides align to TRBD1. Germline trimming cut 5 bases from V and 3 bases from J; bases unmatched to any gene: 6. This CDR3 has 13 residues. Germline CDR1 SQVTM, CDR2 ANQGSEA. CDR3 amino acids: CSVQGQVDTEAFF. The CDR3 DNA follows: TGCAGCGTTCAAGGACAGGTGGACACTGAAGCTTTCTTT.

This chain connects TRBV14 to TRBJ2-7; D uncertain. This CDR3 region has 14 residues. The V end lost 3 bases, the J end lost 3 bases, and 12 bases lay between the germline ends. In germline, CDR1 is SGHDN, CDR2 FVKESK. CDR3 bases: TGTGCCAGCAGCCAGGCGGCGAAGGTCTACGAGCAGTACTTC. This codes for CASSQAAKVYEQYF.

The chain carries TRBV7-2 and TRBJ2-2, with 9 positions matching TRBD2. V lost 5 bases and J lost 4; bases outside the gene matches: 5. The CDR3 has 15 residues. The germline gives CDR1 SGHTA, CDR2 FQGNSA. CDR3: CASSVPGLATGELFF. CDR3 nucleotides: TGTGCCAGCAGCGTCCCGGGACTAGCCACCGGGGAGCTGTTTTTT.

J is TRBJ2-3 and V is TRBV18; tentatively, D is TRBD2 (5 bases). Looked up from germline, CDR1 is KGHSH and CDR2 is LQKENI. With 4 bases removed from V and 1 base from J, the gap between germline ends came to 24 bases. The CDR3 spans 19 residues. The CDR3, as DNA: TGTGCCAGCTCACTAAGACGGGTTCTCGGCCAAGCGGGCACAGATACGCAGTATTTT. It encodes CASSLRRVLGQAGTDTQYF. The whole variable domain, remainder taken from reference TRBV18 and TRBJ2-3, is NAGVMQNPRHLVRRRGQEARLRCSPMKGHSHVYWYRQLPEEGLKFMVYLQKENIIDESGMPKERFSAEFPKEGPSILRIQQVVRGDSAAYFCASSLRRVLGQAGTDTQYFGPGTRLTVL.

The rearrangement links TRBV30 to TRBJ2-1; D remains ambiguous. V was cut by 0 bases and J by 10 bases, with 19 bases left in between. CDR1 is GTSNPN, CDR2 SVGIG, per germline (reference sequence). The CDR3 contains 15 residues. CDR3: CAWSVPPPDLKEQFF. The CDR3 nucleotides are TGTGCCTGGAGTGTACCCCCCCCTGACTTGAAGGAGCAGTTCTTC.

The chain uses TRBV5-5 and TRBJ2-2; 10 nucleotides align to TRBD1. Germline CDR1 and CDR2: SGHKS and YYEKEE (reference sequence). The CDR3 has 16 residues. V dropped 7 bases and J dropped 8; count of bases not matched to a gene: 14. The CDR3 nucleotides are TGTGCCAGCCGACACCGGGACAGGGGCCCCGGAGGGGAGCTGTTTTTT. Protein: CASRHRDRGPGGELFF.

CDR3: CASRLGTSERTGELFF. The DNA of the CDR3 is TGTGCCAGCAGACTCGGGACTAGCGAGAGAACCGGGGAGCTGTTTTTT. This chain connects TRBV6-6 to TRBJ2-2; 10 nucleotides align to TRBD2. Germline CDR1 is MNHNY and CDR2 is SVGAGI (reference sequence). The CDR3 covers 16 residues. The ends lost 6 bases at V and 5 bases at J; junction bases unmatched: 9.

V and J are TRBV6-6 and TRBJ1-6; 7 nucleotides agree with TRBD1. Germline CDR1 and CDR2: MNHNY and SVGAGI (reference sequence). The CDR3 loop spans 14 amino acids. J was trimmed by 5 bases and V by 8 bases; bases with no gene match: 6. The CDR3 loop reads CASSRDSHNSPLHF. CDR3 coding DNA: TGTGCCAGCTCTCGGGACAGCCATAATTCACCCCTCCACTTT.

The chain carries TRBV2 and TRBJ2-4; 7 positions agree with TRBD1. The V and J ends lost 3 bases and 3 bases, in that order; junction bases with no gene match: 2. The CDR3 covers 14 residues. In germline, CDR1 is SNHLY, CDR2 FYNNEI. This CDR3 is CASSEWDSKNIQYF. The CDR3 coding sequence is TGTGCCAGCAGTGAGTGGGACAGCAAAAACATTCAGTACTTC.

The chain recombines TRBV6-1 with TRBJ2-1, with 14 nucleotides matching TRBD2. The CDR3 consists of 15 residues. Germline V CDR1 and CDR2: MNHNS, SASEGT. The ends lost 7 bases at V and 8 bases at J; junction bases unmatched: 7. CDR3 DNA sequence: TGTGCCAGCACCGAGGGACTAGCGGGGGCAGATGAGCAGTTCTTC. The encoded protein is CASTEGLAGADEQFF.